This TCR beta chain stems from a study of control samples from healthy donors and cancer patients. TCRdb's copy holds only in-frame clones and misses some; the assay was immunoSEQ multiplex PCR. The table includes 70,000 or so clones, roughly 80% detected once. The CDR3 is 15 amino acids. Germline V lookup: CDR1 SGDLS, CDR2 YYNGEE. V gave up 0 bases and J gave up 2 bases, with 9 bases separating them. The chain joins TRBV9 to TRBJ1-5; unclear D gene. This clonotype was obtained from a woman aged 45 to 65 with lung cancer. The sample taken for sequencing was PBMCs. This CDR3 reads CASSVGAFGNQPQHF. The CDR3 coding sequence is TGTGCCAGCAGCGTAGGGGCGTTTGGCAATCAGCCCCAGCATTTT.